Listed here is a single T cell receptor (beta chain). This entry comes from a study of shared clonotypes between healthy human individuals. Clones were sequenced by immunoSEQ multiplex PCR, and TCRdb holds only the in-frame ones, with some missing. The data show approximately 1,000,000 clones, 70% to 80% seen once. The donor population consisted of healthy HIV-negative adults with no recent acute infections or vaccinations. The CDR3 contains 11 residues. Trimming took 6 bases from V and 1 from J, leaving 5 bases between them. Germline CDR1 is SQVTM and CDR2 is ANQGSEA. Sequencing input: memory CD4+ T cells from PBMCs. This sample's subset: CD45RA-negative fraction. This TCR was recovered from a man in his late teens or twenties in good health. Some clones in this sample may be carry-over from other donors' samples. The J gene is TRBJ2-3, the V gene TRBV29-1; D is ambiguous. CDR3 in DNA: TGCAGCGTGTCGGGCACAGATACGCAGTATTTT. As protein: CSVSGTDTQYF.